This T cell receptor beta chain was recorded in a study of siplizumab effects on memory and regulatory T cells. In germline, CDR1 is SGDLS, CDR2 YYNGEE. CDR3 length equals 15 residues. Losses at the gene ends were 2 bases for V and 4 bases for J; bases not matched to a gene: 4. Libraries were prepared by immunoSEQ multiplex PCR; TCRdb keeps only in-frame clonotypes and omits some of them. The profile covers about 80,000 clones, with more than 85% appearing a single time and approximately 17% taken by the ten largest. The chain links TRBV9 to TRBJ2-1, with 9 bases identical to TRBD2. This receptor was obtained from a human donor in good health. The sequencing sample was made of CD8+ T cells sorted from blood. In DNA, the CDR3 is TGTGCCAGCAGCGTCGGTAGCGGGGGATACAATGAGCAGTTCTTC. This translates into CASSVGSGGYNEQFF.